The subject of this entry is one T cell receptor beta chain. V was clipped by 5 bases and J by 8 bases, with 18 bases between them. Germline V gene data show CDR1 as MNHNS and CDR2 as SASEGT. The CDR3 sequence is 14 residues long. TCRdb's copy holds only in-frame clones and misses some; the assay was immunoSEQ multiplex PCR. This table holds around 450,000 clones, 70% to 80% found once. The entry originates in a study of shared clonotypes between healthy human individuals. This receptor was obtained from a woman in her thirties or forties in good health. Some clones in this sample may be carry-over from other donors' samples. This chain uses TRBV6-1 with TRBJ1-2; possibly TRBD1 for D (6 bases). The sequencing sample was made of PBMCs. CDR3 in amino acids: CASSWTDKDGGYTF. The CDR3 DNA follows: TGTGCCAGCAGTTGGACAGATAAGGACGGGGGCTACACCTTC.